These T cell receptor beta chains were read from a single sample in a study of spatial heterogeneity in lung cancer. TCRdb re-called the 5' RACE reads with MiXCR, one entry per CDR3 protein. Of 60,000 to 90,000 distinct CDR3 sequences listed, 10% to 15% were seen once; the top ten hold roughly 6.9%. Sequenced here: PBMCs, sampled at surgery. These receptor sequences come from a male donor with early-stage non-small cell lung cancer. CDR3s include the opening cysteine and the closing phenylalanine or tryptophan. A D gene is named only where the DNA matches it firmly. Not every row has a clone size; where given, it reads once, few, many or a size class.

j_gene | d_gene | v_gene | abundance | CDR3nt | CDR3aa
TRBJ2-7 | - | TRBV2 | - | TGTGCCAGCAGGTTATCCGGGACACCTTACGAGCAGTACTTC | CASRLSGTPYEQYF
TRBJ2-3 | TRBD1 | TRBV9 | - | TGTGCCAGCAGCGTAGCACCACAGGGGGCAGCGGATACGCAGTATTTT | CASSVAPQGAADTQYF
TRBJ2-7 | - | TRBV6-2/TRBV6-3 | - | TGTGCCAGCAGTTATTCCAATCACGAGCAGTACTTC | CASSYSNHEQYF
TRBJ2-7 | TRBD1 | TRBV5-5 | few | TGTGCCAGCAGCTGGACAGGGGCGGGGTACGAGCAGTACTTC | CASSWTGAGYEQYF
TRBJ2-7 | - | TRBV18 | - | TGTGCCAGCTCACCATTTTCCAGCGACCAAGAGCAGTACTTC | CASSPFSSDQEQYF
TRBJ1-1 | - | TRBV3-1 | once | TGTGCCAGCAGCCAAGAACCCATGAACACTGAAGCTTTCTTT | CASSQEPMNTEAFF
TRBJ2-3 | - | TRBV4-1 | many | TGCGCCAGCAGCCCCCTAGGTTTAACAGATACGCAGTATTTT | CASSPLGLTDTQYF
TRBJ2-7 | - | TRBV5-1 | few | TGCGCCAGCAGCTCCGGGGCCCTCCGAGACTACGAGCAGTACTTC | CASSSGALRDYEQYF
TRBJ1-4 | TRBD1 | TRBV5-1 | few | TGCGCCAGCAGCCCCCAGGGGGCGAACGAAAAACTGTTTTTT | CASSPQGANEKLFF
TRBJ2-1 | TRBD1 | TRBV29-1 | - | TGCAGCGTTGAAGCCCTGGGACAGGGCGTGAATGAGCAGTTCTTC | CSVEALGQGVNEQFF
TRBJ2-1 | TRBD2 | TRBV6-6 | few | TGTGCCAGCAGTCCGGGACTAGCGGAGGGAGGTGAGCAGTTCTTC | CASSPGLAEGGEQFF
TRBJ2-1 | - | TRBV9 | - | TGTGCCAGCAGCCCATATAGAGGGGGGGCCCGGGAGCAGTTCTTC | CASSPYRGGAREQFF
TRBJ1-2 | TRBD1 | TRBV15 | few | TGTGCCACCAGCAGAGGGACAGGGGGCCACACCTTC | CATSRGTGGHTF
TRBJ2-7 | - | TRBV5-6 | few | TGTGCCAGCAGCTTGGCCTCACGTGAGCAGTACTTC | CASSLASREQYF
TRBJ1-1 | - | TRBV12-3/TRBV12-4 | - | TGTGCCAGCAGTTTAACCGGGGGAGTCACTGAAGCTTTCTTT | CASSLTGGVTEAFF
TRBJ1-5 | - | TRBV7-9 | - | TGTGCCAGCAGCTTAGGCCAGAATACCAATCAGCCCCAGCATTTT | CASSLGQNTNQPQHF
TRBJ1-1 | - | TRBV18 | - | TGTGCCAGCTCAGCGGCAGAGAACACTGAAGCTTTCTTT | CASSAAENTEAFF
TRBJ2-3 | - | TRBV20-1 | few | TGCAGTGCTAGAAGTTCCCAGCCCGGCACAGATACGCAGTATTTT | CSARSSQPGTDTQYF
TRBJ2-5 | TRBD2 | TRBV5-1 | many | TGCGCCAGCAGCCTCGAAGCGGGACAAGAGACCCAGTACTTC | CASSLEAGQETQYF
TRBJ2-5 | - | TRBV7-9 | - | TGTGCCAGCAGCTTACGGGGTTCCCAAAACCTCCAAGAGACCCAGTACTTC | CASSLRGSQNLQETQYF
TRBJ2-7 | TRBD2 | TRBV7-9 | - | TGTGCCAGCAGCTTAGTTGGAACCGGGACTAGCGGGAGTCGAAACTACGAGCAGTACTTC | CASSLVGTGTSGSRNYEQYF
TRBJ2-7 | - | TRBV10-3 | - | TGTGCCATCAGTGAGTCGACTAATTCCTACGAGCAGTACTTC | CAISESTNSYEQYF
TRBJ2-3 | - | TRBV4-1 | - | TGCGCCAGCAGCCAAGACCCGGGACCAGCGTTTTATACGCAGTATTTT | CASSQDPGPAFYTQYF
TRBJ1-3 | - | TRBV25-1 | few | TGTGCCAGCAAGGGGCCGGGAAACACCATATATTTT | CASKGPGNTIYF
TRBJ2-7 | - | TRBV10-3 | - | TGTGCCATCAGCTCATTCAGAGAAGCCTACGAGCAGTACTTC | CAISSFREAYEQYF
TRBJ2-3 | TRBD2 | TRBV7-6 | many | TGTGCCAGCAGCTTAGCCCCCGGGACTAGCGGAGATACGCAGTATTTT | CASSLAPGTSGDTQYF
TRBJ1-5 | TRBD1 | TRBV19 | many | TGTGCCAGTAGTAAAAAATTCCAGGGGGCTAGCAATCAGCCCCAGCATTTT | CASSKKFQGASNQPQHF
TRBJ1-2 | - | TRBV5-1 | - | TGCGCCAGCAGCTTGGCACCGGAGAACTATGGCTACACCTTC | CASSLAPENYGYTF
TRBJ2-2 | - | TRBV7-6 | many | TGTGCCAGCACCCCCCTCGTAGACGACACCGGGGAGCTGTTTTTT | CASTPLVDDTGELFF
TRBJ2-5 | - | TRBV9 | many | TGTGCCAGCAGCGTAGAGGGGTTCTTGGGAGAGACCCAGTACTTC | CASSVEGFLGETQYF
TRBJ1-5 | - | TRBV5-1 | - | TGCGCCAGCAGCTTGACGGTATATGAGGATAGCAATCAGCCCCAGCATTTT | CASSLTVYEDSNQPQHF
TRBJ2-7 | - | TRBV11-2 | many | TGTGCCAGCAGCTTAGGGGACCGCGCCTACGAGCAGTACTTC | CASSLGDRAYEQYF
TRBJ2-7 | - | TRBV4-2 | - | TGTGCCAGCAGCCAAGACAGAGGGGACTTGAACGAGCAGTACTTC | CASSQDRGDLNEQYF
TRBJ2-2 | - | TRBV21-1 | many | TGTGCCAGCACCTCCAGGCTAGCGGGGTGGCTGAGGGAGCTGTTTTTT | CASTSRLAGWLRELFF
TRBJ2-7 | TRBD2 | TRBV4-2 | - | TGTGCCAGCAGCCAAGATGCCCTGGGGGGGACCTACGAGCAGTACTTC | CASSQDALGGTYEQYF
TRBJ1-1 | - | TRBV6-2/TRBV6-3 | - | TGTGCCAGCAGTTCGGACAGGAACACTGAAGCTTTCTTT | CASSSDRNTEAFF
TRBJ1-1 | - | TRBV5-1 | many | TGCGCCAGCAGGATGGCCGAGGGCACTGAAGCTTTCTTT | CASRMAEGTEAFF
TRBJ2-2 | TRBD1 | TRBV27 | - | TGTGCCAGCATTAGCAGGGGGACCGGGGAGCTGTTTTTT | CASISRGTGELFF
TRBJ2-2 | TRBD1 | TRBV7-6 | - | TGTGCCAGCAGCCTAGACAGGGTCTTCAACGGGGAGCTGTTTTTT | CASSLDRVFNGELFF
TRBJ2-2 | TRBD1 | TRBV4-1 | many | TGCGCCAGCAGTCACGGACAGGGGGCTATCGGGGAGCTGTTTTTT | CASSHGQGAIGELFF
TRBJ1-1 | - | TRBV7-3 | few | TGTGCCAGCAGCTCGGACGGCAACACTGAAGCTTTCTTT | CASSSDGNTEAFF
TRBJ2-7 | TRBD2 | TRBV29-1 | many | TGCAGCGTTGAAGATCCAACTAGCGTCAACGAGCAGTACTTC | CSVEDPTSVNEQYF
TRBJ2-7 | - | TRBV5-1 | few | TGCGCCAGCAGCTTGGGGAAGGCCTACGAGCAGTACTTC | CASSLGKAYEQYF
TRBJ2-7 | TRBD1 | TRBV6-6 | - | TGTGCCAGCAGTTACTCACAGTTTTGGACAGGGGGCGGCGTGGTCTACGAGCAGTACTTC | CASSYSQFWTGGGVVYEQYF
TRBJ1-5 | - | TRBV6-5 | few | TGTGCCAGCAGCCTCGGACAGATTCCCAATCAGCCCCAGCATTTT | CASSLGQIPNQPQHF
TRBJ1-4 | TRBD1 | TRBV6-5 | few | TGTGCCAGCAGTTACCTCGGACAGGGTAATGAAAAACTGTTTTTT | CASSYLGQGNEKLFF
TRBJ2-1 | - | TRBV4-3 | few | TGCGCCAGCAGCCGGAGCCGGGGCAATGAGCAGTTCTTC | CASSRSRGNEQFF
TRBJ1-6 | TRBD1 | TRBV20-1 | - | TGCAGTGCTAAACCGGCGTCGGGACAGTATAATTCACCCCTCCACTTT | CSAKPASGQYNSPLHF
TRBJ2-7 | - | TRBV18 | - | TGTGCCAGCTCACCACGGCAGTTTGGGAGCTCCTACGAGCAGTACTTC | CASSPRQFGSSYEQYF
TRBJ2-1 | TRBD2 | TRBV7-9 | - | TGTGCCAGCAGCTTAGGACTAGCGTTCTACAATGAGCAGTTCTTC | CASSLGLAFYNEQFF
TRBJ1-5 | TRBD1 | TRBV24-1 | - | TGTGCCACCAGTGACCTCCGACAGGGTATCGATCAGCCCCAGCATTTT | CATSDLRQGIDQPQHF
TRBJ2-2 | TRBD2 | TRBV12-3/TRBV12-4 | many | TGTGCCAGCAGTTTCGGGGGAGGGCTTACCGGGGAGCTGTTTTTT | CASSFGGGLTGELFF
TRBJ1-2 | - | TRBV28 | few | TGTGCCAGCAGCTCCCGACTAGGGGGGGAGAACTATGGCTACACCTTC | CASSSRLGGENYGYTF
TRBJ2-3 | - | TRBV6-5 | many | TGTGCCAGCAGTTACTCGAGGCGCTGGAGCCCTATTAATACGCAGTATTTT | CASSYSRRWSPINTQYF
TRBJ2-3 | TRBD2 | TRBV6-1 | few | TGTGCCAGCAGTGACGTGAGGAACCAGGGTGGGTCCTTAGCGGGAGCAGATACGCAGTATTTT | CASSDVRNQGGSLAGADTQYF
TRBJ2-1 | TRBD2 | TRBV20-1 | few | TGCAGTGCTAGAGATTCGGGGGGGCGGAAGCCAAATGAGCAGTTCTTC | CSARDSGGRKPNEQFF
TRBJ2-7 | TRBD2 | TRBV4-1 | - | TGCGCCAGCAGCCAAGATTTAAGGGAGGGCTACGAGCAGTACTTC | CASSQDLREGYEQYF